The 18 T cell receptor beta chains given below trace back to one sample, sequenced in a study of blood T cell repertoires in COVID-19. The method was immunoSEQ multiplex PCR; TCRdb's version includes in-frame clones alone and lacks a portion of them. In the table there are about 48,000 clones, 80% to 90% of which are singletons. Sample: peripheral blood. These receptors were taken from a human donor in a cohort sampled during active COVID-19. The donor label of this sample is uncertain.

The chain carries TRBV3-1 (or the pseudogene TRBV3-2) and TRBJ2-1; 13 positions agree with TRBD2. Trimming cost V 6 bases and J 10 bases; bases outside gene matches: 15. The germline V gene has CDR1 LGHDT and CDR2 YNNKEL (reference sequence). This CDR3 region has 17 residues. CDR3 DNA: TGTGCCAGCAGTCCCCGACTAGCGGGGGGACCCCTTGGGGAGCAGTTCTTC. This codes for CASSPRLAGGPLGEQFF.

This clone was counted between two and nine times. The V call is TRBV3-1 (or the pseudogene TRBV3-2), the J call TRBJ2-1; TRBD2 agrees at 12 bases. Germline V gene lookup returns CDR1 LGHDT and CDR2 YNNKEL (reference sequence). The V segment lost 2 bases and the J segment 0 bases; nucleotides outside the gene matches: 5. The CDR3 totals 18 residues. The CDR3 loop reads CASSQLLAGGRSYNEQFF. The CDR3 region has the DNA TGTGCCAGCAGCCAATTACTAGCGGGGGGACGCTCCTACAATGAGCAGTTCTTC.

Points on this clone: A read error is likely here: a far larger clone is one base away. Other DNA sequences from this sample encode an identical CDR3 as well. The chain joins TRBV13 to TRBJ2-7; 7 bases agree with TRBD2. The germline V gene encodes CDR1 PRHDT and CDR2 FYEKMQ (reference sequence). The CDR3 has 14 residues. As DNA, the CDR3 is TGTGCGAGCAGCTTAGACGGGGGGTACTACGAGCAGTACTTC. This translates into CASSLDGGYYEQYF.

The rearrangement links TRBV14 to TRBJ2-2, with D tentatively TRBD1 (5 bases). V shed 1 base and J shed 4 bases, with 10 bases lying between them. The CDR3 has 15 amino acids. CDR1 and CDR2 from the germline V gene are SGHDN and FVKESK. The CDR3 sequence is CASSQVSRGTGELFF. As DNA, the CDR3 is TGTGCCAGCAGCCAAGTGTCTAGGGGCACCGGGGAGCTGTTTTTT.

The CDR3 sequence is CASSQDPWAGQPQHF. In DNA, the CDR3 is TGTGCCAGCAGCCAAGATCCGTGGGCAGGGCAGCCCCAGCATTTT. The chain employs TRBV4-2 and TRBJ1-5, with D possibly TRBD1 on 5 matching bases. V lost 0 bases and J 7 bases, leaving 13 bases between the germline ends. Germline CDR1 is LGHNA and CDR2 is YNFKEQ. The CDR3 totals 15 residues.

DNA of the CDR3: TGTGCCAGCAGTGAAGGGGACAGGGACTACGAGCAGTACTTC. Translation gives CASSEGDRDYEQYF. This chain connects TRBV6-1 to TRBJ2-7, with 9 bases matching TRBD1. This CDR3 is built from 14 residues. The germline CDR1 and CDR2 sequences are MNHNS and SASEGT. Unmatched junction bases numbered 1, after V lost 1 base and J lost 3 bases.

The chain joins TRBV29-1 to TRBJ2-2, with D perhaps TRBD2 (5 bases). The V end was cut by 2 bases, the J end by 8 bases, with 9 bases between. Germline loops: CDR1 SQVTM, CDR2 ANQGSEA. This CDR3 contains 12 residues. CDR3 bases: TGCAGCGTTGAATCTTCGGGAGGGGAGCTGTTTTTT. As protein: CSVESSGGELFF.

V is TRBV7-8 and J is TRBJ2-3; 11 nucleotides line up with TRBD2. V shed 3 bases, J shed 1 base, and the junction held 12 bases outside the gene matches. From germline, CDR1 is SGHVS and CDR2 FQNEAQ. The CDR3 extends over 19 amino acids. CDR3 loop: CASSLAGTSGLRGTDTQYF. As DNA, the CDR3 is TGTGCCAGCAGCTTGGCCGGGACTAGCGGTTTAAGGGGCACAGATACGCAGTATTTT.

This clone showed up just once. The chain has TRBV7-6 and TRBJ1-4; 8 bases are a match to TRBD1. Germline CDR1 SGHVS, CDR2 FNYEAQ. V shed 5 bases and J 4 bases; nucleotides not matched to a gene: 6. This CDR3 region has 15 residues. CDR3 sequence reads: CASSRGTGDNEKLFF. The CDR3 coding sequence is TGTGCCAGCAGCCGCGGGACAGGAGATAATGAAAAACTGTTTTTT.

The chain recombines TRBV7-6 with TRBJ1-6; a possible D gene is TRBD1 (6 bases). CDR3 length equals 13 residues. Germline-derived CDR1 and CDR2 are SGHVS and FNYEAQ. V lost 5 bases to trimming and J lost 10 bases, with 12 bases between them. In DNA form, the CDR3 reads TGTGCCAGCAGCAATAGCCAGGGGTCACCCCTCCACTTT. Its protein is CASSNSQGSPLHF.

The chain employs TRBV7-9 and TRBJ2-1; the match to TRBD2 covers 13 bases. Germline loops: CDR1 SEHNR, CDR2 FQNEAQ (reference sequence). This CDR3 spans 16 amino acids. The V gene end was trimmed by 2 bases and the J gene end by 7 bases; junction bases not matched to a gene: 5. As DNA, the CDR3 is TGTGCCAGCAGCTTAACTAGCGGGGGGGCCCCAAATGAGCAGTTCTTC. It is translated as CASSLTSGGAPNEQFF.

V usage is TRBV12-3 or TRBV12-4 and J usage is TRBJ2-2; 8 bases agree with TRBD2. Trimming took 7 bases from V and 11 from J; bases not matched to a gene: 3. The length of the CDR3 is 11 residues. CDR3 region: CASTGGSELFF. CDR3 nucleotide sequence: TGTGCCAGCACGGGGGGGAGCGAGCTGTTTTTT.

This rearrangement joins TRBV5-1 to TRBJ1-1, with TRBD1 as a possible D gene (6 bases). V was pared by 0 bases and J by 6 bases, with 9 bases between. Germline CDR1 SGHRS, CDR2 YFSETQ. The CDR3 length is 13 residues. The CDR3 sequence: CASSLDGQSEAFF. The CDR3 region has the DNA TGCGCCAGCAGCTTGGACGGACAGTCTGAAGCTTTCTTT.

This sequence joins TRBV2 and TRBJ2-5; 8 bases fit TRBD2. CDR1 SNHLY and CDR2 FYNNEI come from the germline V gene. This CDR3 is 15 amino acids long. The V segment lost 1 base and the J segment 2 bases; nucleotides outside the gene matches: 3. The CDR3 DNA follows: TGTGCCAGCAGTGAAGTGGCGGGGGGACAAGAGACCCAGTACTTC. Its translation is CASSEVAGGQETQYF.

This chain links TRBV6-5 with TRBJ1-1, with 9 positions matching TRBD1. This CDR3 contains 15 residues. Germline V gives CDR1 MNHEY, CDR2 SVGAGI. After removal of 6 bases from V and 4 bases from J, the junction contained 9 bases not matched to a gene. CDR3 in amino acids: CASRSSGTGSTEAFF. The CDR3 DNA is TGTGCCAGCAGATCCTCGGGGACAGGGAGCACTGAAGCTTTCTTT.

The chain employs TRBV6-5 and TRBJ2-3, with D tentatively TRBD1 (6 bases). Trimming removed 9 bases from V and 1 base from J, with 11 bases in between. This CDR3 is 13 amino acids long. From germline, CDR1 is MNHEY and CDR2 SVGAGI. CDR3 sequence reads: CASKQGGTDTQYF. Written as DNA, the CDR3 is TGTGCCAGTAAACAGGGCGGCACAGATACGCAGTATTTT.

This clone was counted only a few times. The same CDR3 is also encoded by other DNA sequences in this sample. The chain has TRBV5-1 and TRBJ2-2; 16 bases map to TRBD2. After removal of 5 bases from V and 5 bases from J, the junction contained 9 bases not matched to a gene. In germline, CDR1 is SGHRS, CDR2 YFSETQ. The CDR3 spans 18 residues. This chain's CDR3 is CASSSGTSGGARTGELFF. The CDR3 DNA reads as TGCGCCAGCAGTTCCGGGACTAGCGGGGGGGCGAGGACCGGGGAGCTGTTTTTT. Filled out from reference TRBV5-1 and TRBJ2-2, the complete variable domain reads KAGVTQTPRYLIKTRGQQVTLSCSPISGHRSVSWYQQTPGQGLQFLFEYFSETQRNKGNFPGRFSGRQFSNSRSEMNVSTLELGDSALYLCASSSGTSGGARTGELFFGEGSRLTVL.

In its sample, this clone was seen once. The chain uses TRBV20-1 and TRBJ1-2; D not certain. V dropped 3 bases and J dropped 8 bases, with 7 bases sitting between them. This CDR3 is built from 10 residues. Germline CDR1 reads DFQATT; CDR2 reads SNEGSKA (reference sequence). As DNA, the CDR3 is TGCAGTGCTAGGCCCCAGGGCTACACCTTC. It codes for CSARPQGYTF.